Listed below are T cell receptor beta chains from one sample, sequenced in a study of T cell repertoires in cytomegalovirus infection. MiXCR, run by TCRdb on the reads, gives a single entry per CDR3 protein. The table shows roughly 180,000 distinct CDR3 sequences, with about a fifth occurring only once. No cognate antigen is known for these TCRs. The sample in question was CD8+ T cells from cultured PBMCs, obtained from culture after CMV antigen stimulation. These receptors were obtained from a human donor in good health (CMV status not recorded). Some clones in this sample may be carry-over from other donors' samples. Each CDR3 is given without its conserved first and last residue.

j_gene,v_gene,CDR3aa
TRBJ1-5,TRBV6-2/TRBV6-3,ASSYTRTFKYEPQH
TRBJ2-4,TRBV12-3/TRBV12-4,ASTPRGPKNIQY
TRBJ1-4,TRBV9,ASSDTGTTNEKLF
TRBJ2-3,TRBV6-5,ASSLEGTSGDTQY
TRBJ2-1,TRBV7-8,ASSQGGGLNFNEQF
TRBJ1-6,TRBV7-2,ASSSTADANSPLH
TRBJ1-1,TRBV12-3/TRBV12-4,ASSLGSVNTEAF
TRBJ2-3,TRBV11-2,ASSLGPRDRGRSDTQY
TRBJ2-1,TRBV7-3,ASSLIGGAYNEQF
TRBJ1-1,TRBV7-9,ASTGQGKLNTEAF
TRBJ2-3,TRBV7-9,ASRLRGIPDTQY